The source of this T cell receptor beta chain is a study of neurological immune-mediated disorders. General study findings and limits: The most TCR clonal expansion was seen in HTLV-1-associated myelopathy, whereas the least was seen in multiple sclerosis, below the level in healthy controls.

The cDNA was produced through 5'RACE with 10-nucleotide random UMIs. Sequencing runs each generated in excess of 160 million TCR-beta sequences derived from 15-18 subjects. TCRdb independently ran MiXCR on the 5' RACE reads; one entry per CDR3 protein. Among some 43,000 distinct CDR3 sequences listed, 2.5% were seen once. The sample holds many counts of this clonotype. No antigen is known for it. This CDR3 is built from 14 residues. Between the trimmed V and J ends, which lost 4 bases and 6 bases, there was a span of 12 bases. Germline assignment: CDR1 SGHTA and CDR2 FQGNSA. This sequence originates from a man between 25 and 39 years old with multiple sclerosis. The genes are TRBV7-2 and TRBJ2-2; D uncertain. The sample taken for sequencing was PBMCs. The CDR3 loop reads CASSSRSEAGELFF. The CDR3 DNA is TGTGCCAGCAGCTCCCGTTCCGAGGCCGGGGAGCTGTTTTTT.